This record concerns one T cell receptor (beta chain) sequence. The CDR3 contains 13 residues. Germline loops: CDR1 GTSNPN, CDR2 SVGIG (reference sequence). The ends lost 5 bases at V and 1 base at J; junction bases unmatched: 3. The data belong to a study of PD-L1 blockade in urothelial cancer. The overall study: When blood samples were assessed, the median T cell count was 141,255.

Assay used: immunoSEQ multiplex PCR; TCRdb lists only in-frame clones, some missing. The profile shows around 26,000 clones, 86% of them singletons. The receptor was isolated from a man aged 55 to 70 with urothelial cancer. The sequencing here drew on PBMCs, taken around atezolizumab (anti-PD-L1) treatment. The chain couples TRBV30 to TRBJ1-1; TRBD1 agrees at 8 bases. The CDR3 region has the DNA TGTGCCTGGGAGACAGGGGAGAACACTGAAGCTTTCTTT. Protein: CAWETGENTEAFF.